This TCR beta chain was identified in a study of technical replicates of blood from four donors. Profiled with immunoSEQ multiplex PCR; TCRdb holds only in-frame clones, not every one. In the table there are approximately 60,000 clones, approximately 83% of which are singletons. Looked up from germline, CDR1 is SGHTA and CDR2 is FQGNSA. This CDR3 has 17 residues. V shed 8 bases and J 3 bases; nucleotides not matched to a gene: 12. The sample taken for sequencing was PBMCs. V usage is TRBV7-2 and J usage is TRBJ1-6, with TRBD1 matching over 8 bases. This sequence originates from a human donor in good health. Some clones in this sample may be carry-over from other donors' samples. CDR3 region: CASGSGTGLFYNSPLHF. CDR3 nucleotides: TGTGCCAGCGGGTCCGGGACAGGTCTTTTCTATAATTCACCCCTCCACTTT.